This T cell receptor beta chain was documented in a study of control samples from healthy donors and cancer patients. Only in-frame clones appear in the TCRdb table, and some are missing; sequencing was by immunoSEQ multiplex PCR. The table lists some 130,000 clones, approximately 94% of them singletons. V shed 5 bases and J shed 1 base, with 8 bases lying between them. The CDR3 runs 13 residues. Germline lookup yields CDR1 MNHEY and CDR2 SVGAGI. The receptor was derived from a man younger than 45 in good health. V gene TRBV6-5 combines with J gene TRBJ1-2; D is possibly TRBD1 (5 bases). Material: blood. CDR3 bases: TGTGCCAGCAGTCCCCAGGGTAACTATGGCTACACCTTC. Amino acids: CASSPQGNYGYTF.